This T cell receptor beta chain was documented in a study of OX40 agonist ivuxolimab in advanced cancers. Across the study: Averaging roughly 60 years in age, with a range of roughly 20 to 90, the cohort was approximately 83% male. Partial responses occurred in three patients (one hepatocellular carcinoma, two cutaneous melanoma). Study-wide findings and caveats: The 0.1-3.0 mg/kg partial responders had among the lowest clonal expansion.

As concerns this clone: Its antigen remains unknown.

Here immunoSEQ multiplex PCR was the method, and the copy in TCRdb shows in-frame clones only, minus some. The sample lists around 77,000 clones, over 85% occurring once. The CDR3 length is 16 residues. V was pared by 2 bases and J by 7 bases, with 8 bases of the junction left unmatched. The germline V gene has CDR1 MNHNS and CDR2 SASEGT. The sequenced sample was CD4+ or CD8+ T cells sorted from blood, obtained in a trial of the OX40 agonist ivuxolimab. The chain carries TRBV6-1 and TRBJ1-2, with 12 positions matching TRBD1. The TCR originated in an adult with an advanced solid tumor such as melanoma, head and neck, liver or kidney cancer. CDR3 DNA sequence: TGTGCCAGCAGTGAATATTGGGACAGGGGGCATCTTGGCTACACCTTC. Amino acid sequence: CASSEYWDRGHLGYTF.